Shown below are 5 T cell receptor beta chains from a single sample sequenced in a study of OX40 agonist ivuxolimab in advanced cancers. The repertoire was sequenced with immunoSEQ multiplex PCR; TCRdb's copy has only in-frame clones and lacks some. The data show some 63,000 clones, roughly nine tenths seen once. Sequencing was performed on CD4+ or CD8+ T cells sorted from blood, taken in a trial of the OX40 agonist ivuxolimab. The receptors originated from an adult with an advanced solid tumor such as melanoma, head and neck, liver or kidney cancer.

V usage is TRBV6-5 and J usage is TRBJ2-7; the match to TRBD1 covers 9 bases. J gave up 5 bases and V 2 bases, and 10 bases lay outside the gene matches. The CDR3 runs 16 residues. Germline V gene sequence: CDR1 MNHEY, CDR2 SVGAGI. CDR3: CASSYSPGTGFNEQYF. The CDR3 region has the DNA TGTGCCAGCAGTTACAGCCCCGGGACAGGGTTTAACGAGCAGTACTTC.

V gene TRBV12-5 combines with J gene TRBJ2-1, with D perhaps being TRBD1 or TRBD2 (5 bases each). CDR1 is LGHNT, CDR2 FRNRAP, per germline. There are 12 residues in the CDR3. V was pared by 10 bases and J by 6 bases, with 13 bases between. The CDR3 region is CATRGDSNEQFF. CDR3 bases: TGTGCTACCCGGGGCGATTCCAATGAGCAGTTCTTC.

The V call is TRBV5-6, the J call TRBJ2-7, with D possibly TRBD2 on 6 matching bases. The CDR3 runs to 14 residues. Germline assignment: CDR1 SGHDT and CDR2 YYEEEE. V shed 1 base and J shed 1 base, with 9 bases lying between them. The CDR3 sequence: CASSLFGSSYEQYF. CDR3 coding DNA: TGTGCCAGCAGCTTGTTCGGGAGTTCCTACGAGCAGTACTTC.

The CDR3 protein is CASSDGPGGGLYNEQFF. The CDR3 DNA sequence: TGTGCCAGCAGTGACGGCCCAGGGGGGGGGCTTTACAATGAGCAGTTCTTC. The rearrangement links TRBV6-1 to TRBJ2-1; D could derive from TRBD1 or TRBD2 (7 bases each). V gave up 3 bases and J gave up 4 bases, with 19 bases separating them. CDR3 length equals 17 residues. CDR1 and CDR2 (germline): MNHNS, SASEGT.

This clone was seen a handful of times. The chain couples TRBV7-9 to TRBJ1-4; unclear D gene. Trimming took 5 bases from V and 3 from J, leaving 13 bases between them. CDR1 SEHNR and CDR2 FQNEAQ come from the germline V gene (reference sequence). This CDR3 is 15 amino acids long. CDR3 in amino acids: CASSPRDGSNEKLFF. In nucleotides, the CDR3 is TGTGCCAGCAGCCCTAGGGATGGTTCTAATGAAAAACTGTTTTTT.